The sequence of this TCR beta chain was determined in a study of radiation and T cells in renal cell carcinoma. Study-level results: In blood, top tumor clones expanded by 2 weeks, shrinking by 4.

The time point: blood 4 weeks post-SBRT, at nephrectomy. Treatment of the sample: 15 Gy SBRT to primary tumor, nephrectomy 4 weeks later. Serial blood draws occurred at baseline and 2 and 4 weeks post-SBRT. The patient's renal cell carcinoma had clear cell pathology. This clone occurred once. Its specificity is not known. The J segment lost 3 bases and the V segment lost 5 bases, leaving 0 bases of the junction unmatched. From germline, CDR1 is PRHDT and CDR2 FYEKMQ (reference sequence). The CDR3 spans 12 residues. Assay used: immunoSEQ multiplex PCR; TCRdb lists only in-frame clones, some missing. In the table there are tens of thousands of clones, roughly nine tenths of which are singletons.

The material was blood, obtained from a patient whose treatment included radiotherapy and nephrectomy. The TCR sequence derives from a woman between 65 and 79 years old with renal cell carcinoma. The rearrangement links TRBV13 to TRBJ2-7; the match to TRBD1 covers 8 bases. The CDR3 sequence is CASSGQGYEQYF. The CDR3 DNA reads TGTGCCAGCAGCGGACAGGGCTACGAGCAGTACTTC.